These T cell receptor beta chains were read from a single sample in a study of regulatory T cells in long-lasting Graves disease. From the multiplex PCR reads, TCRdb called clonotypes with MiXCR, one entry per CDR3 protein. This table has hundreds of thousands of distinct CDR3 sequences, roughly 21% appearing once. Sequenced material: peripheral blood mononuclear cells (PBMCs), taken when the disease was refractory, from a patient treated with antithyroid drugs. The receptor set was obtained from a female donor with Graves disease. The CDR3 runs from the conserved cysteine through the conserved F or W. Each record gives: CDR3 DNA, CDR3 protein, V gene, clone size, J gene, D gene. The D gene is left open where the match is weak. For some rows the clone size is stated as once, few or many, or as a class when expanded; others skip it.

cdr3_nt: TGCAGCGTTGTACGGGTCAGCAGAACACTGGGAGCTTTCTTT
cdr3_aa: CSVVRVSRTLGAFF
v_call: TRBV29-1
clone_size: -
j_call: TRBJ1-1
d_call: -

cdr3_nt: TGTGCCAGCAACCCATCAGGGAAAAGTAGAGAGACCCGGTACTTC
cdr3_aa: CASNPSGKSRETRYF
v_call: TRBV7-9
clone_size: -
j_call: TRBJ2-3
d_call: -

cdr3_nt: TGTGCCAGCAGCGAGGGATTCTCCATCTATAATTCACCCCTCCACTTT
cdr3_aa: CASSEGFSIYNSPLHF
v_call: TRBV12-3/TRBV12-4
clone_size: many
j_call: TRBJ1-6
d_call: -

cdr3_nt: TGCAGTGCTTCCTCCGGGACTCGATCCTGGGAGCAGTTCTTC
cdr3_aa: CSASSGTRSWEQFF
v_call: TRBV20-1
clone_size: -
j_call: TRBJ2-1
d_call: -

cdr3_nt: TGCAGCGTGGAGACAGCAGGCACAGATACGCAGTATTTT
cdr3_aa: CSVETAGTDTQYF
v_call: TRBV29-1
clone_size: few
j_call: TRBJ2-3
d_call: -

cdr3_nt: TGCAGCGTTGCGGGGACTAGCGGGATCAATGAGCAGTTCTTC
cdr3_aa: CSVAGTSGINEQFF
v_call: TRBV29-1
clone_size: -
j_call: TRBJ2-1
d_call: TRBD2

cdr3_nt: TGTGCCAGCATAGCGGACAGTGCATTTGGCTCACCCCCCCACTTT
cdr3_aa: CASIADSAFGSPPHF
v_call: TRBV28
clone_size: many
j_call: TRBJ1-6
d_call: -

cdr3_nt: TGTGCCAGTAGTCGAAGGACAGGGGAACCCTACGAGCAGTACTTC
cdr3_aa: CASSRRTGEPYEQYF
v_call: TRBV19
clone_size: many
j_call: TRBJ2-7
d_call: TRBD1

cdr3_nt: TGCGCCAGCAGCCAAGGAAACCAAAGACGGACCGGGGAGCTGTTTTTT
cdr3_aa: CASSQGNQRRTGELFF
v_call: TRBV4-3
clone_size: -
j_call: TRBJ2-2
d_call: -

cdr3_nt: TGCAGCGTTGGCGGATCTGGACAGGGGGAGTACGAGCAGCACTTC
cdr3_aa: CSVGGSGQGEYEQHF
v_call: TRBV29-1
clone_size: -
j_call: TRBJ2-7
d_call: TRBD1

cdr3_nt: TGTGCCAGCAGCCAAGGTTCAGGGCCCACTGAAGCTTTCTTT
cdr3_aa: CASSQGSGPTEAFF
v_call: TRBV3-1
clone_size: many
j_call: TRBJ1-1
d_call: -

cdr3_nt: TGTGCCAGCAGTTTACAGGGAAATGAGCAGTTCTTC
cdr3_aa: CASSLQGNEQFF
v_call: TRBV2
clone_size: -
j_call: TRBJ2-1
d_call: -

cdr3_nt: TGTGCCAGCAGTCCCGCCGGGACTAGCGGTTACGAGCAGTACTTC
cdr3_aa: CASSPAGTSGYEQYF
v_call: TRBV12-3/TRBV12-4
clone_size: many
j_call: TRBJ2-7
d_call: TRBD2

cdr3_nt: TGTGCCAGCAGTCAGAACCCCGGGGGGAGGGATGAGCAGTTCTTC
cdr3_aa: CASSQNPGGRDEQFF
v_call: TRBV12-3/TRBV12-4
clone_size: few
j_call: TRBJ2-1
d_call: TRBD2

cdr3_nt: TGTGCCAGCTCCACCCATCGGTGGAACACTGAAGCTTTCTTT
cdr3_aa: CASSTHRWNTEAFF
v_call: TRBV2
clone_size: many
j_call: TRBJ1-1
d_call: -

cdr3_nt: TGTGCTAGCAGCTCCCGGTCGCAACGGGACACCGGGGAGCTGTTTTTT
cdr3_aa: CASSSRSQRDTGELFF
v_call: TRBV7-7
clone_size: few
j_call: TRBJ2-2
d_call: -

cdr3_nt: TGTGCCAGCAGCCAAGGCGCCCGAGCCGGCACTGAAGCTTTCTTT
cdr3_aa: CASSQGARAGTEAFF
v_call: TRBV3-1
clone_size: few
j_call: TRBJ1-1
d_call: -

cdr3_nt: TGTGCCAGCAGTTTTATAGATACGCAGTATTTT
cdr3_aa: CASSFIDTQYF
v_call: TRBV28
clone_size: few
j_call: TRBJ2-3
d_call: -

cdr3_nt: TGTGCCAGCAGTGAATCATACAGGTCCCACGAGCAGTACTTC
cdr3_aa: CASSESYRSHEQYF
v_call: TRBV2
clone_size: -
j_call: TRBJ2-7
d_call: -

cdr3_nt: TGTGCCAGCAGTTTAATGGGGACATCACCCACGCGTGGCTACACCTTC
cdr3_aa: CASSLMGTSPTRGYTF
v_call: TRBV27
clone_size: many
j_call: TRBJ1-2
d_call: -

cdr3_nt: TGTGCCACCTCGACAGGCCCCGGGGAGCTGTTTTTT
cdr3_aa: CATSTGPGELFF
v_call: TRBV2
clone_size: -
j_call: TRBJ2-2
d_call: -

cdr3_nt: TGTGCCAGCAGGGGGGGGGGGACTCCGGGAGACGAGCAGTACTTC
cdr3_aa: CASRGGGTPGDEQYF
v_call: TRBV6-1
clone_size: many
j_call: TRBJ2-7
d_call: TRBD2

cdr3_nt: TGCAGTGCCATCCAGACAGGGTCCACCGGGGAGCTGTTTTTT
cdr3_aa: CSAIQTGSTGELFF
v_call: TRBV20-1
clone_size: -
j_call: TRBJ2-2
d_call: TRBD1

cdr3_nt: TGTGCCAGCAGCGCTCGGACAGGGACGGTGGATGGCTACACCTTC
cdr3_aa: CASSARTGTVDGYTF
v_call: TRBV7-2
clone_size: many
j_call: TRBJ1-2
d_call: TRBD1

cdr3_nt: TGTGCCAGCAGTTTAACCCGTACAGGGGTTGATGGCTACACCTTC
cdr3_aa: CASSLTRTGVDGYTF
v_call: TRBV27
clone_size: many
j_call: TRBJ1-2
d_call: TRBD1

cdr3_nt: TGTGCCAGCAGTCGGACAGGGAGGGAAGCTTTCTTT
cdr3_aa: CASSRTGREAFF
v_call: TRBV27
clone_size: few
j_call: TRBJ1-1
d_call: TRBD1

cdr3_nt: TGTGCCAGCAGCATAAGACAGGCGAACACCGGGGAGCTGTTTTTT
cdr3_aa: CASSIRQANTGELFF
v_call: TRBV13
clone_size: many
j_call: TRBJ2-2
d_call: -

cdr3_nt: TGTGCCAGCAGGGAGGGCGGGGCTCATGAGACCCAGTACTTC
cdr3_aa: CASREGGAHETQYF
v_call: TRBV2
clone_size: many
j_call: TRBJ2-5
d_call: -

cdr3_nt: TGTGCCAGCAGCTCCGACAGGAGGGACGAGCAGTACTTC
cdr3_aa: CASSSDRRDEQYF
v_call: TRBV11-2
clone_size: few
j_call: TRBJ2-7
d_call: -

cdr3_nt: TGTGCCAGCAGTTGGACTCCGGGAAACACCATATATTTT
cdr3_aa: CASSWTPGNTIYF
v_call: TRBV6-2/TRBV6-3
clone_size: few
j_call: TRBJ1-3
d_call: -

cdr3_nt: TGTGCCAGCAAAGTAACCCCTATGAACACTGAAGCTTTCTTT
cdr3_aa: CASKVTPMNTEAFF
v_call: TRBV19
clone_size: -
j_call: TRBJ1-1
d_call: -

cdr3_nt: TGTGCCAGCAGTTTCTATAGCAATCAGCCCCGGCATTTT
cdr3_aa: CASSFYSNQPRHF
v_call: TRBV27
clone_size: -
j_call: TRBJ1-5
d_call: -

cdr3_nt: TGTGCCAGCAGTCAAGCCCGGGAGCAGTACTTC
cdr3_aa: CASSQAREQYF
v_call: TRBV12-3/TRBV12-4
clone_size: many
j_call: TRBJ2-7
d_call: -

cdr3_nt: TGTGCCAGCAGGGGGACAGGGGGCGACTATGGCTACACCTTC
cdr3_aa: CASRGTGGDYGYTF
v_call: TRBV12-3/TRBV12-4
clone_size: many
j_call: TRBJ1-2
d_call: TRBD1

cdr3_nt: TGCAGCGTTAAGGTTCGACAGGGCGGCGAAGCTTTCTTT
cdr3_aa: CSVKVRQGGEAFF
v_call: TRBV29-1
clone_size: few
j_call: TRBJ1-1
d_call: TRBD1

cdr3_nt: TGTGCCAGCAGCTTAGTGGGACGGACTAGCGCGCAAGAGACCCAGTACTTC
cdr3_aa: CASSLVGRTSAQETQYF
v_call: TRBV7-2
clone_size: many
j_call: TRBJ2-5
d_call: TRBD2

cdr3_nt: TGTGCCAGCAGCCGATCGACCGGGACTAGCAGCTACAATGAGCAGTTCTTC
cdr3_aa: CASSRSTGTSSYNEQFF
v_call: TRBV3-1
clone_size: few
j_call: TRBJ2-1
d_call: TRBD2

cdr3_nt: TGCGCCAGCAGCCATGGAGACAGGGACCAACAGCCCCAGCATTTT
cdr3_aa: CASSHGDRDQQPQHF
v_call: TRBV4-1
clone_size: few
j_call: TRBJ1-5
d_call: TRBD1

cdr3_nt: TGTGCCAGCAGATCCGGACAGCCGAAGAACACTGAAGCTTTCTTT
cdr3_aa: CASRSGQPKNTEAFF
v_call: TRBV5-4
clone_size: -
j_call: TRBJ1-1
d_call: -

cdr3_nt: TGTGCCAGCAGTGAAGGGGGCCAGACTAATGAAAAACTGTTTTTT
cdr3_aa: CASSEGGQTNEKLFF
v_call: TRBV2
clone_size: many
j_call: TRBJ1-4
d_call: -

cdr3_nt: TGTGCCAGCAGTGAGACAGGGGCATGGAACACTGAAGCTTTCTTT
cdr3_aa: CASSETGAWNTEAFF
v_call: TRBV12-3/TRBV12-4
clone_size: -
j_call: TRBJ1-1
d_call: TRBD1

cdr3_nt: TGTGCCAGCAGTTACTCCTCCGGACAGGGGGAAGACTTC
cdr3_aa: CASSYSSGQGEDF
v_call: TRBV6-5
clone_size: -
j_call: TRBJ2-7
d_call: TRBD1

cdr3_nt: TGTGCCAGCAGCTTCATATTCGGCGGGGCCGAATCGGACTTC
cdr3_aa: CASSFIFGGAESDF
v_call: TRBV11-2
clone_size: few
j_call: TRBJ2-7
d_call: -

cdr3_nt: TGTGCCAGCAGCACAGGCCCACAGGGCGGGTCAACTAATGAAAAACTGTTTTTT
cdr3_aa: CASSTGPQGGSTNEKLFF
v_call: TRBV27
clone_size: many
j_call: TRBJ1-4
d_call: -

cdr3_nt: TGCAGTGCCTATACTCTTACCGGAAACTACGAGCAGTACTTC
cdr3_aa: CSAYTLTGNYEQYF
v_call: TRBV20-1
clone_size: -
j_call: TRBJ2-7
d_call: -

cdr3_nt: TGTGCCAGCAGCTCCCCGGGGGGGGGGGCATGGGACTATGGCTACACCTTC
cdr3_aa: CASSSPGGGAWDYGYTF
v_call: TRBV7-2
clone_size: few
j_call: TRBJ1-2
d_call: -

cdr3_nt: TGTGCCACCAGTCTAAACCGGGAGTTGAACACTGAAGCTTTCTTT
cdr3_aa: CATSLNRELNTEAFF
v_call: TRBV15
clone_size: few
j_call: TRBJ1-1
d_call: -

cdr3_nt: TGTGCCAGCAGTATCCGGGACAGATACTACGAGCAGTACTTC
cdr3_aa: CASSIRDRYYEQYF
v_call: TRBV28
clone_size: many
j_call: TRBJ2-7
d_call: TRBD1

cdr3_nt: TGTGCCAGCACCCTCCCTCTTCCTGGAAACACCATATATTTT
cdr3_aa: CASTLPLPGNTIYF
v_call: TRBV28
clone_size: many
j_call: TRBJ1-3
d_call: -

cdr3_nt: TGTGCCGGCAGTTACTCGTCCGACAGGCCCTCCTATAATTCACCCCTCCACTTT
cdr3_aa: CAGSYSSDRPSYNSPLHF
v_call: TRBV6-2/TRBV6-3
clone_size: many
j_call: TRBJ1-6
d_call: -

cdr3_nt: TGTGCCAGCAGCCCATTGATGGGTTCGGCGGGCGGCTACACCTTC
cdr3_aa: CASSPLMGSAGGYTF
v_call: TRBV5-4
clone_size: many
j_call: TRBJ1-2
d_call: -

cdr3_nt: TGTGCCAGCAGCCAAGTGCAGGGGGAAAAACTGTTTTTT
cdr3_aa: CASSQVQGEKLFF
v_call: TRBV3-1
clone_size: many
j_call: TRBJ1-4
d_call: -

cdr3_nt: TGTGCCAGCAGCCAAGATGGGCTAGGAGGGAGGAATGAGCAGTTCTTC
cdr3_aa: CASSQDGLGGRNEQFF
v_call: TRBV14
clone_size: few
j_call: TRBJ2-1
d_call: -

cdr3_nt: TGTGCCAGCAGCTTGGGGCAGACAGGGGATCAGCCCCAGCATTTT
cdr3_aa: CASSLGQTGDQPQHF
v_call: TRBV7-8
clone_size: -
j_call: TRBJ1-5
d_call: TRBD1

cdr3_nt: TGTGCCACCAGTGATTACAAGGACGGGGGCTACACCTTC
cdr3_aa: CATSDYKDGGYTF
v_call: TRBV24-1
clone_size: many
j_call: TRBJ1-2
d_call: -

cdr3_nt: TGCAGTGCTAGAGGAGAACAGGGGAACGGGGAGCTGTTTTTT
cdr3_aa: CSARGEQGNGELFF
v_call: TRBV20-1
clone_size: few
j_call: TRBJ2-2
d_call: TRBD1

cdr3_nt: TGTGCCACCAGTGATCTCGCTAGGGCCAATGAGCAGTTCTTC
cdr3_aa: CATSDLARANEQFF
v_call: TRBV24-1
clone_size: few
j_call: TRBJ2-1
d_call: -

cdr3_nt: TGTGCCAGCAGTTTATCCCCCAGATATGGCTACACCTTC
cdr3_aa: CASSLSPRYGYTF
v_call: TRBV28
clone_size: many
j_call: TRBJ1-2
d_call: -

cdr3_nt: TGCGCCAGCAGCCAAGATAGGGGGACAGGGTTCGGCTACACCTTC
cdr3_aa: CASSQDRGTGFGYTF
v_call: TRBV4-1
clone_size: few
j_call: TRBJ1-2
d_call: TRBD1